The next 20 T cell receptor beta chains were all read from a single sample in a study of blood T cell repertoires in COVID-19. The repertoire was sequenced with immunoSEQ multiplex PCR; TCRdb's copy has only in-frame clones and lacks some. This sample has roughly 130,000 clones, with 84% found just once. The specimen was peripheral blood. The receptors originated from a man younger than 45 with COVID-19, enrolled during active disease.

This clone appeared a single time. V is TRBV2 and J is TRBJ1-6; TRBD1 might be the D (6 bases). V lost 8 bases, J lost 7 bases, and 18 bases lay in between. Germline V gene lookup returns CDR1 SNHLY and CDR2 FYNNEI. The CDR3 consists of 15 residues. In nucleotides, the CDR3 is TGTGCCAGCCAAGTAGAGGGGGTTACCAATTCACCCCTCCACTTT. It specifies CASQVEGVTNSPLHF.

The chain has TRBV2 and TRBJ2-7; D is perhaps TRBD1 (6 bases). The V gene's germline CDR1 is SNHLY and CDR2 FYNNEI. CDR3 length: 13 amino acids. The germline V and J ends were trimmed by 9 bases and 0 bases, with 12 bases remaining between them. The DNA for the CDR3 is TGTGCCAGTCGACAGGCCCTCTCCTACGAGCAGTACTTC. This encodes CASRQALSYEQYF. Full variable domain (outside the CDR3, taken from reference TRBV2 and TRBJ2-7): EPEVTQTPSHQVTQMGQEVILRCVPISNHLYFYWYRQILGQKVEFLVSFYNNEISEKSEIFDDQFSVERPDGSNFTLKIRSTKLEDSAMYFCASRQALSYEQYFGPGTRLTVT.

V and J are TRBV2 and TRBJ1-2, with 8 bases aligning to TRBD1. CDR3 length: 14 residues. Germline assignment: CDR1 SNHLY and CDR2 FYNNEI. J gave up 8 bases and V 6 bases, and 11 bases lay outside the gene matches. The CDR3 here is CASRDQGTGGGYTF. The CDR3, as DNA: TGTGCCAGCAGGGACCAGGGGACAGGCGGGGGCTACACCTTC. The whole variable domain, filled in from reference TRBV2 and TRBJ1-2, reads EPEVTQTPSHQVTQMGQEVILRCVPISNHLYFYWYRQILGQKVEFLVSFYNNEISEKSEIFDDQFSVERPDGSNFTLKIRSTKLEDSAMYFCASRDQGTGGGYTFGSGTRLTVV.

The chain has TRBV10-2 and TRBJ2-5, with D hard to call. Germline V lookup: CDR1 WSHSY, CDR2 SAAADI. Trimming left V 6 bases short and J 4 bases short, with 3 bases between. The CDR3 spans 10 residues. The CDR3 sequence is CASRRETQYF. CDR3 sequence (DNA): TGCGCCAGCAGGAGAGAGACCCAGTACTTC.

The chain couples TRBV9 to TRBJ1-6; the match to TRBD1 covers 7 bases. Germline lookup yields CDR1 SGDLS and CDR2 YYNGEE. V shed 4 bases and J 7 bases; nucleotides not matched to a gene: 11. CDR3 length: 16 residues. CDR3: CASSSTRGFENSPLHF. In DNA, the CDR3 is TGTGCCAGCAGCTCGACCAGGGGGTTTGAGAATTCACCCCTCCACTTT.

The chain is built from TRBV13 and TRBJ2-7, with D perhaps matching TRBD2 (5 bases). Germline values: CDR1 PRHDT, CDR2 FYEKMQ (reference sequence). The CDR3 is 15 amino acids. V dropped 2 bases and J dropped 3 bases, with 14 bases sitting between them. The chain's CDR3 is CASSLKSSGGYEQYF. In DNA form, the CDR3 reads TGTGCCAGCAGCTTAAAATCGAGCGGCGGCTACGAGCAGTACTTC.

This chain links TRBV24-1 with TRBJ2-1, with TRBD2 matching over 10 bases. CDR3 length equals 15 residues. In germline, CDR1 is KGHDR, CDR2 SFDVKD. V trimming: 3 bases; J trimming: 10 bases; junction bases outside the gene matches: 8. CDR3 protein: CATSDGSGGFREQFF. The CDR3 DNA reads as TGTGCCACCAGTGATGGTAGCGGGGGGTTTAGGGAGCAGTTCTTC.

The rearrangement links TRBV15 to TRBJ2-1, with 11 bases identical to TRBD2. J lost 10 bases, V lost 1 base, and 15 bases had no gene match. This CDR3 has 18 amino acids. The germline V gene encodes CDR1 LNHNV and CDR2 YYDKDF (reference sequence). CDR3 region: CATSRGPGDSGRAGEQFF. The CDR3 coding sequence is TGTGCCACCAGCAGAGGTCCCGGTGATAGCGGGAGGGCAGGCGAGCAGTTCTTC. The complete variable domain, with remaining parts taken from reference TRBV15 and TRBJ2-1, reads DAMVIQNPRYQVTQFGKPVTLSCSQTLNHNVMYWYQQKSSQAPKLLFHYYDKDFNNEADTPDNFQSRRPNTSFCFLDIRSPGLGDTAMYLCATSRGPGDSGRAGEQFFGPGTRLTVL.

The chain carries TRBV4-2 and TRBJ2-7; 7 bases agree with TRBD1. Germline V gene lookup returns CDR1 LGHNA and CDR2 YNFKEQ. This CDR3 has 15 residues. Trimming removed 0 bases from V and 2 bases from J; junction bases left unmatched: 4. CDR3 residues: CASSQEARGTYEQYF. The DNA of the CDR3 is TGTGCCAGCAGCCAAGAAGCCAGGGGGACCTACGAGCAGTACTTC.

The J gene is TRBJ2-2, the V gene TRBV5-6; D is unresolved. Trimming removed 2 bases from V and 4 bases from J, with 6 bases in between. The CDR3 totals 13 residues. The germline V gene encodes CDR1 SGHDT and CDR2 YYEEEE. The CDR3 sequence: CASSFGGTGELFF. CDR3 coding DNA: TGTGCCAGCAGCTTTGGCGGCACCGGGGAGCTGTTTTTT.

J is TRBJ1-6 and V is TRBV29-1; 8 bases agree with TRBD1. This CDR3 comprises 13 residues. CDR1 SQVTM and CDR2 ANQGSEA come from the germline V gene. Germline trimming cut 4 bases from V and 10 bases from J; bases unmatched to any gene: 6. The CDR3 here is CSVVTGAESPLHF. The CDR3 nucleotides read TGCAGCGTTGTGACAGGGGCTGAATCACCCCTCCACTTT.

The rearrangement joins TRBV19 to TRBJ1-5, with a tentative D call TRBD1 (5 bases). The CDR3 sequence is 16 residues long. V was trimmed by 6 bases and J by 3 bases, leaving 18 bases between them. The V gene's germline CDR1 is LNHDA and CDR2 SQIVND (reference sequence). In DNA, the CDR3 is TGTGCCAGTAGCCTCCGGGGGGGGGTGATCAATCAGCCCCAGCATTTT. Translation: CASSLRGGVINQPQHF.

This clone turned up a few times. The CDR3 DNA reads TGTGCCAGCAGCCAACTCGGACTAGCGGTAACCGGGGAGCTGTTTTTT. Its protein product is CASSQLGLAVTGELFF. The genes are TRBV3-1 (or the pseudogene TRBV3-2) and TRBJ2-2; 10 bases match TRBD2. The trim removed 2 bases at V and 5 bases at J, leaving 5 bases unmatched. Germline values: CDR1 LGHDT, CDR2 YNNKEL (reference sequence). The CDR3 totals 16 residues.

The chain links TRBV4-2 to TRBJ2-7; weak D call: TRBD1 (5 bases). The CDR3 runs to 14 residues. Deletions cut 0 bases from V and 4 bases from J, with 10 bases between. Germline V gives CDR1 LGHNA, CDR2 YNFKEQ. CDR3 sequence reads: CASSQERSGYEQYF. For the CDR3, the DNA is TGTGCCAGCAGCCAAGAGAGATCAGGGTACGAGCAGTACTTC.

The CDR3 nucleotides read TGTGCCAGCAGTTTAAGGCAGGGGGGCAATCAGCCCCAGCATTTT. Encoded protein: CASSLRQGGNQPQHF. The chain couples TRBV28 to TRBJ1-5; 7 bases fit TRBD1. V dropped 2 bases and J dropped 2; count of bases not matched to a gene: 3. The CDR3 contains 15 residues. Per germline, CDR1 MDHEN and CDR2 SYDVKM.

The gene calls are TRBV30 and TRBJ2-7; tentatively, D is TRBD1 (6 bases). The CDR3 sequence is 12 residues long. The ends were cut back, 3 bases at V and 7 bases at J, with 13 bases in the middle. Germline CDR1 is GTSNPN and CDR2 is SVGIG (reference sequence). The CDR3 is CAWSQGGGEQYF. The CDR3 DNA sequence: TGTGCCTGGAGCCAAGGGGGTGGTGAGCAGTACTTC.

The chain carries TRBV11-3 and TRBJ2-7, with D hard to call. Germline loops: CDR1 SGHNT, CDR2 YENEEA. This CDR3 spans 13 amino acids. V lost 1 base and J 4 bases, leaving 8 bases between the germline ends. The CDR3 region is CASSLGADYEQYF. CDR3 nucleotides: TGTGCCAGCAGCTTAGGGGCAGATTACGAGCAGTACTTC.

The CDR3 sequence is CASSTGQGGGETQYF. CDR3 coding DNA: TGTGCCAGTAGTACGGGACAGGGAGGAGGAGAGACCCAGTACTTC. This chain uses TRBV19 with TRBJ2-5; 9 bases fit TRBD1. CDR3 size: 15 residues. Germline lookup yields CDR1 LNHDA and CDR2 SQIVND (reference sequence). The V gene end was trimmed by 4 bases and the J gene end by 4 bases; junction bases not matched to a gene: 7. The entire variable domain, with the rest obtained from reference TRBV19 and TRBJ2-5, is as follows: DGGITQSPKYLFRKEGQNVTLSCEQNLNHDAMYWYRQDPGQGLRLIYYSQIVNDFQKGDIAEGYSVSREKKESFPLTVTSAQKNPTAFYLCASSTGQGGGETQYFGPGTRLLVL.

The chain joins TRBV6-2 or TRBV6-3 to TRBJ2-7; D might be TRBD2 (6 bases). This CDR3 spans 17 amino acids. V was pared by 2 bases and J by 7 bases, with 24 bases between. Germline lookup yields CDR1 MNHEY and CDR2 SVGEGT. The DNA for the CDR3 is TGTGCCAGCAGTTACAAACGGCAGCGGGTCCCTTCGGGGGAGCAGTACTTC. Translation gives CASSYKRQRVPSGEQYF.

Here the CDR3 reads CASSLDGQPNEKLFF. The DNA of the CDR3 is TGCGCCAGCAGCTTGGACGGACAGCCCAATGAAAAACTGTTTTTT. V usage is TRBV5-1 and J usage is TRBJ1-4; D perhaps matches TRBD1 (6 bases). This CDR3 comprises 15 residues. Trimming took 0 bases from V and 5 from J, leaving 11 bases between them. Germline V lookup: CDR1 SGHRS, CDR2 YFSETQ.